This T cell receptor (beta chain) was found in a study of Ad26.COV2.S vaccination and SARS-CoV-2 variants. Profiling relied on immunoSEQ multiplex PCR, and the TCRdb table lists in-frame clones only, not all of them. The profile covers some 420,000 clones, with 85% to 90% appearing a single time and about 3.5% taken by the ten largest. The CDR3 length is 15 residues. Germline assignment: CDR1 KGHSH and CDR2 LQKENI. Trimming pared 6 bases from V and 9 bases from J, leaving 22 bases between. Treatment defined: roughly 19 received Ad26.COV2.S at low or high dose, single or two shots; about 5 received placebo; per-sample allocation not given. Samples came from day 63 after the first vaccine or placebo injection.

The chain employs TRBV18 and TRBJ2-3; TRBD2 might be the D (7 bases). This receptor was identified in a person between 18 and 65 years old who received the Ad26.COV2.S COVID-19 vaccine or a placebo. The material sequenced was peripheral blood, taken in a trial of Ad26.COV2.S vaccine versus placebo. CDR3 DNA sequence: TGTGCCAGCTCCGACCGGGGGGCTTCATGGTGGACGCAGTATTTT. Translated, it gives CASSDRGASWWTQYF.